The 18 T cell receptor beta chains below were found in one sample sequenced in a study of blood T cell repertoires in COVID-19. TCRdb keeps only in-frame clones here, not all; method: immunoSEQ multiplex PCR. The sample records approximately 86,000 clones, 85% being singletons. The material sequenced was peripheral blood. Receptor source: a man aged 50 to 59 with acute or convalescent COVID-19.

The rearrangement links TRBV28 to TRBJ2-7, with D possibly TRBD1 on 5 matching bases. The length of the CDR3 is 15 residues. Germline V lookup: CDR1 MDHEN, CDR2 SYDVKM. V lost 10 bases and J 3 bases, leaving 22 bases between the germline ends. In DNA form, the CDR3 reads TGTGCCATCAATTCCATAGGGCAGGGATTCTACGAGCAGTACTTC. This translates into CAINSIGQGFYEQYF.

The V gene is TRBV6-2 or TRBV6-3, the J gene TRBJ2-4; TRBD2 aligns across 9 bases. CDR1 and CDR2 (germline): MNHEY, SVGEGT. The CDR3 totals 15 residues. The V gene end was trimmed by 6 bases and the J gene end by 4 bases; junction bases not matched to a gene: 7. In nucleotides, the CDR3 is TGTGCCAGCAGCCTTGGACTAGCGCAGAAAAACATTCAGTACTTC. Amino acid sequence: CASSLGLAQKNIQYF.

This clone was picked up one time. The rearrangement joins TRBV11-2 to TRBJ2-5; TRBD2 aligns across 7 bases. Germline loops: CDR1 SGHAT, CDR2 FQNNGV. CDR3 size: 15 residues. With V trimmed by 0 bases and J by 5 bases, 6 bases remained unmatched. The CDR3 DNA is TGTGCCAGCAGCTTAGAGGGCGGCGGGAGCGAGACCCAGTACTTC. It is translated as CASSLEGGGSETQYF.

The rearrangement links TRBV3-1 (or the pseudogene TRBV3-2) to TRBJ2-5; TRBD2 aligns across 12 bases. The germline V gene has CDR1 LGHDT and CDR2 YNNKEL (reference sequence). The CDR3 contains 16 residues. The J segment lost 5 bases and the V segment lost 4 bases, leaving 8 bases of the junction unmatched. The CDR3 loop is CASSRTSGKGRETQYF. DNA of the CDR3: TGTGCCAGCAGCCGGACTAGCGGGAAGGGGAGGGAGACCCAGTACTTC.

J is TRBJ2-7 and V is TRBV6-6, with D possibly matching TRBD1 (6 bases). V lost 6 bases to trimming and J lost 3 bases, with 9 bases between them. The CDR3 has 12 amino acids. Germline CDR1 and CDR2: MNHNY and SVGAGI (reference sequence). The CDR3 reads CASRGQNYEQYF. The CDR3 DNA is TGTGCCAGCAGAGGACAGAACTACGAGCAGTACTTC.

This clone appeared a single time. The chain employs TRBV5-8 and TRBJ2-1; TRBD2 aligns across 7 bases. CDR1 SGHTS and CDR2 YDEGEE come from the germline V gene. The CDR3 loop spans 15 amino acids. After removal of 4 bases from V and 3 bases from J, the junction contained 7 bases not matched to a gene. CDR3 amino acids: CASSQRASGYNEQFF. CDR3 nucleotides: TGTGCCAGCAGCCAGCGGGCTAGCGGCTACAATGAGCAGTTCTTC.

The count of this clone is one. This sequence joins TRBV27 and TRBJ1-6; D unclear. This CDR3 region has 15 residues. The V gene's germline CDR1 is MNHEY and CDR2 SMNVEV (reference sequence). The V end was cut by 7 bases, the J end by 7 bases, with 17 bases between. CDR3: CASKEGGGSNSPLHF. The CDR3 region has the DNA TGTGCCAGCAAGGAAGGCGGCGGTTCAAATTCACCCCTCCACTTT.

This clone showed up just a few times. This chain links TRBV28 with TRBJ1-6; 8 nucleotides line up with TRBD1. The CDR3 spans 14 residues. V lost 2 bases and J lost 9; bases outside the gene matches: 3. Per the germline V gene, CDR1 is MDHEN and CDR2 is SYDVKM. The CDR3 here is CASSLRTGGSPLHF. The CDR3 DNA reads as TGTGCCAGCAGTTTAAGAACAGGGGGTTCACCCCTCCACTTT.

V is TRBV7-9 and J is TRBJ2-1; TRBD2 matches at 7 bases. The V and J ends lost 2 bases and 4 bases, in that order; junction bases with no gene match: 8. This CDR3 region has 16 residues. Germline assignment: CDR1 SEHNR and CDR2 FQNEAQ (reference sequence). In DNA, the CDR3 is TGTGCCAGCAGCTTACAGCCTAGCGGAGCTTACAATGAGCAGTTCTTC. This codes for CASSLQPSGAYNEQFF.

CDR3 bases: TGCGCCAGCAGCCCGAGCCCCGGGACAGTTAATGAAAAACTGTTTTTT. This sequence encodes CASSPSPGTVNEKLFF. The chain employs TRBV4-3 and TRBJ1-4, with 7 bases lining up with TRBD1. The CDR3 has 16 amino acids. Germline V lookup: CDR1 LGHNA, CDR2 YSLEER. The V segment lost 4 bases and the J segment 4 bases; nucleotides outside the gene matches: 9.

The chain joins TRBV30 to TRBJ2-3; perhaps TRBD1 as D (5 bases). This CDR3 spans 13 amino acids. The V gene lost 1 base and the J gene lost 6 bases, with 11 bases spanning the gap. Per germline, CDR1 GTSNPN and CDR2 SVGIG (reference sequence). The CDR3 nucleotides are TGTGCCTGGAGTGATTGGGGCCACGATACGCAGTATTTT. Translating it yields CAWSDWGHDTQYF. The full variable domain, its missing parts supplied by reference TRBV30 and TRBJ2-3, is SQTIHQWPATLVQPVGSPLSLECTVEGTSNPNLYWYRQAAGRGLQLLFYSVGIGQISSEVPQNLSASRPQDRQFILSSKKLLLSDSGFYLCAWSDWGHDTQYFGPGTRLTVL.

The chain employs TRBV6-2 or TRBV6-3 and TRBJ1-5, with D possibly matching TRBD1 (6 bases). Per germline, CDR1 MNHEY and CDR2 SVGEGT. The CDR3 sequence is 15 residues long. V shed 2 bases and J shed 2 bases, with 10 bases lying between them. This CDR3 is CASSYRQVGNQPQHF. The CDR3 region has the DNA TGTGCCAGCAGTTACCGACAGGTGGGCAATCAGCCCCAGCATTTT.

The chain is built from TRBV9 and TRBJ1-1, with D possibly matching TRBD1 (5 bases). The CDR3 totals 14 residues. Trimming took 0 bases from V and 10 from J, leaving 16 bases between them. Germline CDR1 SGDLS, CDR2 YYNGEE. This CDR3 reads CASSVEFNRGLAFF. As DNA, the CDR3 is TGTGCCAGCAGCGTAGAGTTCAATCGGGGGTTAGCTTTCTTT.

This chain links TRBV7-9 with TRBJ1-3, with 7 nucleotides matching TRBD1. This CDR3 has 18 residues. Germline CDR1 is SEHNR and CDR2 is FQNEAQ (reference sequence). Trimming took 5 bases from V and 2 from J; bases not matched to a gene: 15. CDR3 amino acids: CASSRVGFGTVPGNTIYF. CDR3 in DNA: TGTGCCAGCAGCAGAGTAGGGTTCGGGACAGTCCCTGGAAACACCATATATTTT.

The chain has TRBV2 and TRBJ1-1; D might be TRBD1 (5 bases). Trimming took 0 bases from V and 6 from J, leaving 14 bases between them. This CDR3 spans 15 amino acids. Per the germline V gene, CDR1 is SNHLY and CDR2 is FYNNEI. The CDR3 sequence is CASSEALHPGAEAFF. CDR3 nucleotides: TGTGCCAGCAGTGAAGCGCTTCATCCGGGGGCTGAAGCTTTCTTT.

The genes are TRBV19 and TRBJ1-2; the D gene is possibly TRBD1 (5 bases). V was cut by 5 bases and J by 4 bases, with 14 bases left in between. The CDR3 runs 14 residues. Germline V gene data show CDR1 as LNHDA and CDR2 as SQIVND (reference sequence). CDR3 loop: CASSLPGLSYGYTF. Here the CDR3 DNA reads TGTGCCAGTAGTCTCCCGGGACTGAGCTATGGCTACACCTTC.

A few counts support this clone. V gene TRBV9 combines with J gene TRBJ2-2; possible D gene TRBD1, 6 bases. The CDR3 length is 19 residues. Trimming removed 0 bases from V and 2 bases from J, with 20 bases in between. In germline, CDR1 is SGDLS, CDR2 YYNGEE. CDR3 sequence (DNA): TGTGCCAGCAGCGTAGGAGGGGCTTGGGGGACACGAAACACCGGGGAGCTGTTTTTT. Encoded protein: CASSVGGAWGTRNTGELFF.

This rearrangement joins TRBV6-5 to TRBJ2-1; 12 positions agree with TRBD2. The CDR3 has 15 amino acids. V lost 5 bases and J lost 4; bases outside the gene matches: 3. The germline V gene has CDR1 MNHEY and CDR2 SVGAGI. This CDR3 is CASSLAGGDYNEQFF. The CDR3 region has the DNA TGTGCCAGCAGTCTAGCGGGAGGGGATTACAATGAGCAGTTCTTC.